Each of the 27 T cell receptor beta chains below was sequenced from the same sample in a study of blood T cell repertoires in COVID-19. The repertoire was sequenced with immunoSEQ multiplex PCR; TCRdb's copy has only in-frame clones and lacks some. The table shows roughly 350,000 clones, with 92% occurring only once. The sequencing sample was made of PBMCs or T cells enriched from blood (not recorded which). These receptors came from a woman in her 30s who had recovered from COVID-19.

V is TRBV4-3 and J is TRBJ2-3, with 8 bases identical to TRBD2. V dropped 1 base and J dropped 2; count of bases not matched to a gene: 5. In germline, CDR1 is LGHNA, CDR2 YSLEER. There are 16 residues in the CDR3. Here the CDR3 reads CASSQGAGGTTDTQYF. The CDR3 nucleotides are TGCGCCAGCAGCCAAGGGGCGGGGGGTACCACAGATACGCAGTATTTT.

This clone occurred once. The rearrangement joins TRBV9 to TRBJ2-1, with D perhaps matching TRBD1 (5 bases). This CDR3 has 14 amino acids. Between the trimmed V and J ends, which lost 1 base and 5 bases, there was a span of 10 bases. The germline gives CDR1 SGDLS, CDR2 YYNGEE. Here the CDR3 DNA reads TGTGCCAGCAGCGTAATGACAGTTGACAATGAGCAGTTCTTC. This encodes CASSVMTVDNEQFF.

This clone has only one observation. J is TRBJ1-1 and V is TRBV6-5; no firm D call. The CDR3 totals 14 residues. CDR1 MNHEY and CDR2 SVGAGI come from the germline V gene. V dropped 5 bases and J dropped 4 bases, with 14 bases sitting between them. DNA for the CDR3: TGTGCCAGCAGTCCCTCGGGAGCACTCACTGAAGCTTTCTTT. This gives the protein CASSPSGALTEAFF.

V usage is TRBV19 and J usage is TRBJ1-5; a possible D gene is TRBD1 (6 bases). CDR1 is LNHDA and CDR2 is SQIVND in the germline V gene (reference sequence). The CDR3 has 13 amino acids. V lost 4 bases, J lost 4 bases, and 8 bases lay in between. In DNA, the CDR3 is TGTGCCAGTAGTAAGGACAGAAATCAGCCCCAGCATTTT. Translating it yields CASSKDRNQPQHF.

The rearrangement links TRBV5-4 to TRBJ2-7; 8 bases map to TRBD2. Germline CDR1 SGHNT, CDR2 YYREEE (reference sequence). The J segment lost 4 bases and the V segment lost 4 bases, leaving 7 bases of the junction unmatched. The CDR3 consists of 14 residues. The DNA of the CDR3 is TGTGCCAGCAGCCCGGGACTAGGGCCTTACGAGCAGTACTTC. This translates into CASSPGLGPYEQYF.

The J gene is TRBJ1-1, the V gene TRBV21-1; TRBD1 reflects the table's D call only, with no check against the DNA. TRBV21-1 is labeled a pseudogene. CDR3 length equals 16 residues. The CDR3 here is CASSNKGFVSNTEAFF. The CDR3 DNA reads as TGTGCCAGCAGCAATAAGGGGTTTGTCTCGAACACTGAAGCTTTCTTT.

This clone was seen more than once but under ten times. Other DNA sequences in the sample encode the same CDR3. The chain is built from TRBV4-2 and TRBJ2-7; 11 bases fit TRBD1. Germline values: CDR1 LGHNA, CDR2 YNFKEQ. The CDR3 extends over 16 amino acids. V lost 3 bases and J lost 4; bases outside the gene matches: 8. The CDR3 coding sequence is TGTGCCAGCAGCCAGGAAGGACAGGGGGCTTCTTACGAGCAGTACTTC. Its translation: CASSQEGQGASYEQYF.

The chain combines TRBV27 with TRBJ2-3; the match to TRBD1 covers 8 bases. V gave up 2 bases and J gave up 2 bases; unmatched junction bases: 6. Germline CDR1 is MNHEY and CDR2 is SMNVEV (reference sequence). The CDR3 runs 16 residues. DNA of the CDR3: TGTGCCAGCAGTTTAGCTCAGGGGGCCTTCACAGATACGCAGTATTTT. It encodes CASSLAQGAFTDTQYF.

The CDR3 DNA sequence: TGTGCCAGCACAAGACAGGGGGTCTTGGGCGGGGAGCTGTTTTTT. It codes for CASTRQGVLGGELFF. The chain recombines TRBV6-5 with TRBJ2-2, with 9 positions matching TRBD1. The CDR3 loop spans 15 amino acids. The trim removed 7 bases at V and 7 bases at J, leaving 10 bases unmatched. Germline loops: CDR1 MNHEY, CDR2 SVGAGI.

The CDR3: CASRDFLYNEQFF. CDR3 nucleotides: TGTGCCAGCCGGGACTTCCTATACAATGAGCAGTTCTTC. V usage is TRBV19 and J usage is TRBJ2-1; maybe TRBD2 (6 bases). V was pared by 9 bases and J by 4 bases, with 13 bases between. The germline V gene encodes CDR1 LNHDA and CDR2 SQIVND (reference sequence). CDR3 length equals 13 residues.

This chain uses TRBV7-2 with TRBJ2-2; 9 nucleotides line up with TRBD2. Per germline, CDR1 SGHTA and CDR2 FQGNSA. The CDR3 has 15 amino acids. Germline trimming cut 6 bases from V and 6 bases from J; bases unmatched to any gene: 8. CDR3 DNA: TGTGCCAGCAGAGGTAGCGGGAGCGTGGCCGGGGAGCTGTTTTTT. Its protein product is CASRGSGSVAGELFF. Supplemented by reference TRBV7-2 and TRBJ2-2, the full variable domain reads GAGVSQSPSNKVTEKGKDVELRCDPISGHTALYWYRQSLGQGLEFLIYFQGNSAPDKSGLPSDRFSAERTGGSVSTLTIQRTQQEDSAVYLCASRGSGSVAGELFFGEGSRLTVL.

The V call is TRBV9, the J call TRBJ2-7; possibly TRBD2 for D (5 bases). The CDR3 runs 14 residues. From germline, CDR1 is SGDLS and CDR2 YYNGEE. The ends were cut back, 0 bases at V and 2 bases at J, with 9 bases in the middle. CDR3 region: CASSVGGKPYEQYF. The CDR3 coding sequence is TGTGCCAGCAGCGTAGGAGGGAAACCCTACGAGCAGTACTTC.

This chain links TRBV6-5 with TRBJ2-7; TRBD2 aligns across 13 bases. V was pared by 4 bases and J by 0 bases, with 0 bases of the junction left unmatched. The CDR3 sequence is 15 residues long. CDR1 is MNHEY, CDR2 SVGAGI, per germline. In DNA, the CDR3 is TGTGCCAGCAGTTGGACTAGCGGGAGCTCCTACGAGCAGTACTTC. Its translation: CASSWTSGSSYEQYF.

The chain employs TRBV6-2 or TRBV6-3 and TRBJ1-2; TRBD1 matches at 9 bases. The germline V gene encodes CDR1 MNHEY and CDR2 SVGEGT. The CDR3 has 17 amino acids. The V segment lost 2 bases and the J segment 6 bases; nucleotides outside the gene matches: 13. CDR3 bases: TGTGCCAGCAGTTACCAAATTCGACAGGGGGGAACCCATGGCTACACCTTC. Its protein product is CASSYQIRQGGTHGYTF.

The sample holds one count of this clone. The V gene is TRBV9, the J gene TRBJ2-1; 8 nucleotides line up with TRBD2. Germline loops: CDR1 SGDLS, CDR2 YYNGEE. This CDR3 region has 15 residues. The junction had 8 bases not matched to a gene; V was cut back by 0 bases and J by 9 bases. The CDR3 DNA reads TGTGCCAGCAGCGTAGATGGGACTAGTGCCGGTGAGCAGTTCTTC. It encodes CASSVDGTSAGEQFF.

This chain uses TRBV24-1 with TRBJ2-2, with a weak D call TRBD1 (5 bases). V was clipped by 5 bases and J by 6 bases, with 6 bases between them. Germline lookup yields CDR1 KGHDR and CDR2 SFDVKD. The CDR3 loop spans 12 amino acids. CDR3 sequence: CATSGGAGELFF. CDR3 sequence (DNA): TGTGCCACCAGTGGGGGCGCCGGGGAGCTGTTTTTT.

The CDR3 spells CASSLRGQLYESNEKLFF. The CDR3 DNA is TGTGCCAGCTCCCTCAGGGGGCAACTCTACGAATCTAATGAAAAACTGTTTTTT. V gene TRBV18 combines with J gene TRBJ1-4; 8 nucleotides match TRBD1. Germline V CDR1 and CDR2: KGHSH, LQKENI. The CDR3 is made up of 18 amino acids. Trimming at V came to 6 bases and at J to 3 bases, leaving 15 bases not matched to a gene.

The chain is built from TRBV5-3 and TRBJ1-1; D might be TRBD1 (6 bases). TRBV5-3 is an open reading frame whose function is uncertain. This CDR3 comprises 17 residues. V was clipped by 4 bases and J by 4 bases, with 23 bases between them. CDR3 sequence (DNA): TGTGCCAGAAGCCCGGACAGTTTCACAAGGGTGTGCACTGAAGCTTTCTTT. Amino acid sequence: CARSPDSFTRVCTEAFF.

Here the CDR3 reads CSASVSGVNEAFF. The CDR3 coding sequence is TGCAGTGCTAGTGTCTCAGGGGTGAATGAAGCTTTCTTT. V usage is TRBV20-1 and J usage is TRBJ1-1, with TRBD1 as a possible D gene (6 bases). The ends were cut back, 3 bases at V and 7 bases at J, with 15 bases in the middle. The germline CDR1 and CDR2 sequences are DFQATT and SNEGSKA (reference sequence). This CDR3 contains 13 residues.

This clone turned up a few times. The chain recombines TRBV28 with TRBJ1-3; D is unresolved. The CDR3 spans 14 residues. The V end was cut by 5 bases, the J end by 0 bases, with 8 bases between. The germline gives CDR1 MDHEN, CDR2 SYDVKM. In DNA, the CDR3 is TGTGCCAGCAGTCCACAGCTCTCTGGAAACACCATATATTTT. This gives the protein CASSPQLSGNTIYF. Filled out from reference TRBV28 and TRBJ1-3, the complete variable domain reads DVKVTQSSRYLVKRTGEKVFLECVQDMDHENMFWYRQDPGLGLRLIYFSYDVKMKEKGDIPEGYSVSREKKERFSLILESASTNQTSMYLCASSPQLSGNTIYFGEGSWLTVV.

This chain links TRBV6-6 with TRBJ2-3, with 12 bases matching TRBD2. The CDR3 runs to 18 residues. The germline V gene has CDR1 MNHNY and CDR2 SVGAGI (reference sequence). J gave up 3 bases and V 5 bases, and 12 bases lay outside the gene matches. For the CDR3, the DNA is TGTGCCAGCAGTCCGGGACTAGCGGGCCTCGAAGGGACAGATACGCAGTATTTT. Amino acid sequence: CASSPGLAGLEGTDTQYF.

The gene calls are TRBV4-2 and TRBJ2-2; unclear D gene. Trimming took off 1 base at V and 0 bases at J, with 9 bases between the two ends. CDR1 is LGHNA, CDR2 YNFKEQ, per germline. This CDR3 spans 16 amino acids. The CDR3 DNA sequence: TGTGCCAGCAGCCAAGCCCTACTCACGAACACCGGGGAGCTGTTTTTT. Translating it yields CASSQALLTNTGELFF.

This clone was counted a single time. The V and J genes are TRBV19 and TRBJ2-7; TRBD1 agrees at 10 bases. V shed 8 bases and J 1 base; nucleotides not matched to a gene: 5. The V gene's germline CDR1 is LNHDA and CDR2 SQIVND (reference sequence). The CDR3 covers 14 residues. The CDR3 region is CASSAGQGSYEQYF. The CDR3 DNA sequence: TGTGCCAGTTCCGCGGGACAGGGGTCCTACGAGCAGTACTTC.

The V and J genes are TRBV7-2 and TRBJ2-2, with 9 bases aligning to TRBD2. The length of the CDR3 is 17 residues. Germline V gene data show CDR1 as SGHTA and CDR2 as FQGNSA. V trimming: 1 base; J trimming: 7 bases; junction bases outside the gene matches: 10. The CDR3 DNA sequence: TGTGCCAGCAGCTTAGGATTCCGCAGCGGGGGGAACGGGGAGCTGTTTTTT. Its protein product is CASSLGFRSGGNGELFF.

This sequence joins TRBV11-3 and TRBJ2-2; TRBD2 matches 8 bases. Germline V gene data show CDR1 as SGHNT and CDR2 as YENEEA. Trimming took 8 bases from V and 1 from J; bases not matched to a gene: 6. This CDR3 has 15 residues. The CDR3 region is CASGRGGLNTGELFF. In DNA, the CDR3 is TGTGCCAGCGGTCGCGGGGGGCTGAACACCGGGGAGCTGTTTTTT.

The chain employs TRBV13 and TRBJ2-2, with a weak D call TRBD2 (5 bases). This CDR3 has 14 residues. V was clipped by 5 bases and J by 6 bases, with 13 bases between them. The germline V gene has CDR1 PRHDT and CDR2 FYEKMQ (reference sequence). Here the CDR3 reads CASSRPGGSGELFF. As DNA, the CDR3 is TGTGCCAGCAGCCGGCCCGGAGGCTCCGGGGAGCTGTTTTTT.

The rearrangement links TRBV5-1 to TRBJ2-1; 8 bases are a match to TRBD2. With V trimmed by 4 bases and J by 0 bases, 3 bases remained unmatched. CDR1 and CDR2 from the germline V gene are SGHRS and YFSETQ. The CDR3 contains 15 residues. The CDR3 coding sequence is TGCGCCAGCAGCCTCAGCGGGAGCTCCTACAATGAGCAGTTCTTC. Translation: CASSLSGSSYNEQFF.